This T cell receptor (beta chain) was recorded in a study of shared clonotypes between healthy human individuals. Trimming removed 5 bases at V and 2 bases at J, with 10 bases between. Germline assignment: CDR1 SGHAT and CDR2 FQNNGV. The length of the CDR3 is 15 residues. Sorted-subset replicate PCR reactions contained roughly 200 ng DNA, corresponding to some 30,000 T cell genomes. The repertoire was sequenced with immunoSEQ multiplex PCR; TCRdb's copy has only in-frame clones and lacks some. The data hold roughly 760,000 clones, with around 67% observed a single time. Splitting the CD4+ cells yielded a CD45RA+ naive subset and a CD45RA-negative memory subset. Whole-study results and caveats: On the whole, naive subsets had larger estimated richness than memory subsets had.

At least ten counts were recorded for this clone. Antigen unknown. This chain links TRBV11-2 with TRBJ2-6; tentatively, D is TRBD1 (6 bases). The specimen sequenced was memory CD4+ T cells sorted from blood. Subset denoted: CD45RA-negative fraction. This receptor was taken from a woman under 40 in good health. In nucleotides, the CDR3 is TGTGCCAGCAGCCGCCCAGGGGCTGGGGCCAACGTCCTGACTTTC. Its translation is CASSRPGAGANVLTF.